Listed below are T cell receptor beta chains from one sample, sequenced in a study of T cells after yellow fever vaccination. TCRdb fed the 5' RACE reads into MiXCR, producing one record per CDR3 protein. The sample has almost 600,000 distinct CDR3 sequences; roughly 12% are singletons. The sample was PBMCs, taken on the day of the yellow fever booster vaccination. The receptor source for this set is a man younger than 45 who received the YFV17D yellow fever vaccine. Each CDR3 is given with its conserved first and last residue. A D gene is named only where the DNA matches it firmly. Part of the rows lack a size; the others show once, few, many or a class for expanded clones.

CDR3aa	CDR3nt	d_gene	v_gene	j_gene	abundance
CSAHRGSLVQFF	TGCAGTGCTCATCGCGGATCCCTCGTCCAGTTCTTC	-	TRBV20-1	TRBJ2-1	few
CAWSVGTGTPYEQYF	TGTGCCTGGAGTGTAGGGACAGGGACGCCCTACGAGCAGTACTTC	TRBD1	TRBV30	TRBJ2-7	few
CASRLTVGGRSYSSDSGANVLTF	TGTGCCAGCAGACTAACAGTGGGCGGTCGTAGTTATAGTTCTGACTCTGGGGCCAACGTCCTGACTTTC	-	TRBV7-3	TRBJ2-6	-
CASSLFKGLAGAYEQYF	TGTGCCAGCAGTTTATTTAAAGGGCTAGCGGGAGCCTACGAGCAGTACTTC	TRBD2	TRBV28	TRBJ2-7	-
CASSYRTDVAKNIQYF	TGTGCCAGCAGTTACCGGACAGACGTAGCCAAAAACATTCAGTACTTC	-	TRBV6-5	TRBJ2-4	few
CASSVGQGYYEQYF	TGTGCCAGCAGTGTGGGACAGGGGTACTACGAGCAGTACTTC	TRBD1	TRBV28	TRBJ2-7	-
CASSQDRAGGGTDTQYF	TGTGCCAGCAGCCAAGATCGGGCGGGAGGAGGCACAGATACGCAGTATTTT	TRBD2	TRBV4-2	TRBJ2-3	-
CASSRLVGAGELFF	TGCGCCAGCAGTCGACTAGTTGGGGCCGGGGAGCTGTTTTTT	-	TRBV5-1	TRBJ2-2	-
CASSQDNRGTEAFF	TGCGCCAGCAGCCAAGATAACAGAGGGACTGAAGCTTTCTTT	-	TRBV4-3	TRBJ1-1	few
CARKETQYF	TGTGCCCGAAAAGAGACCCAGTACTTC	-	TRBV3-1	TRBJ2-5	-
CASSEGGISGNTIYF	TGCGCCAGCAGTGAAGGGGGCATCTCTGGAAACACCATATATTTT	TRBD1	TRBV10-2	TRBJ1-3	-
CATSRDRRIGETQYF	TGTGCCACCAGCAGAGATCGCCGGATAGGGGAGACCCAGTACTTC	-	TRBV15	TRBJ2-5	-
CASSPTAGQGTLQQFF	TGTGCCAGCAGTCCGACCGCCGGACAGGGGACTCTCCAACAGTTCTTC	TRBD1	TRBV12-3/TRBV12-4	TRBJ2-1	-
CASSVGSGTGELFF	TGTGCCAGCAGCGTAGGTAGCGGGACCGGGGAGCTGTTTTTT	TRBD2	TRBV9	TRBJ2-2	many
CASSDSGLGDEQYF	TGTGCCAGCAGCGACAGTGGCCTAGGGGATGAGCAGTACTTC	-	TRBV2	TRBJ2-7	-
CSVGGGQGRTYEQYF	TGCAGCGTTGGGGGAGGACAGGGGCGGACCTACGAGCAGTACTTC	TRBD1	TRBV29-1	TRBJ2-7	-
CASSLVGSSGRANEQFF	TGTGCCAGCAGCTTAGTCGGTTCTAGCGGGAGGGCCAATGAGCAGTTCTTC	TRBD2	TRBV7-2	TRBJ2-1	few
CASSLGDYYGEQYF	TGTGCCAGCAGTTTGGGGGATTACTATGGCGAGCAGTACTTC	-	TRBV12-3/TRBV12-4	TRBJ2-7	-
CASSPPAIDTQYF	TGTGCCAGCTCACCACCGGCGATAGATACGCAGTATTTT	-	TRBV18	TRBJ2-3	-
CASRTGHSNQPQHF	TGTGCCAGCAGGACAGGGCATAGCAATCAGCCCCAGCATTTT	TRBD1	TRBV12-3/TRBV12-4	TRBJ1-5	few
CASSYSKSSGKETQYF	TGTGCCAGCAGTTACTCGAAATCTAGCGGAAAAGAGACCCAGTACTTC	TRBD2	TRBV6-2/TRBV6-3	TRBJ2-5	few
CASSQESGGGYNEQFF	TGCGCCAGCAGCCAAGAAAGCGGGGGGGGATACAATGAGCAGTTCTTC	TRBD2	TRBV4-3	TRBJ2-1	-
CASSPQPLREGGETQYF	TGTGCCAGCTCACCACAGCCTTTGCGGGAGGGCGGAGAGACCCAGTACTTC	TRBD2	TRBV18	TRBJ2-5	many
CASSPWTSGRGYNEQFF	TGCGCCAGCAGCCCCTGGACTAGCGGGAGAGGATACAATGAGCAGTTCTTC	TRBD2	TRBV4-1	TRBJ2-1	few
CASSLGAGGAGELFF	TGTGCCAGCAGCTTAGGAGCGGGAGGGGCCGGGGAGCTGTTTTTT	TRBD2	TRBV7-2	TRBJ2-2	few
CASSLGGGSDTQYF	TGTGCCAGCAGCTTGGGTGGGGGGTCAGATACGCAGTATTTT	-	TRBV5-5	TRBJ2-3	few
CASSFPRSSGRGNEQFF	TGCGCCAGCAGCTTCCCGAGGAGTAGCGGGAGGGGTAATGAGCAGTTCTTC	TRBD2	TRBV5-1	TRBJ2-1	few
CASSLEGHDEKLFF	TGTGCCAGCAGCTTGGAGGGCCATGATGAAAAACTGTTTTTT	-	TRBV5-6	TRBJ1-4	few
CASSSSGRTDTQYF	TGTGCCAGCAGCTCTAGCGGGAGGACAGATACGCAGTATTTT	TRBD2	TRBV7-9	TRBJ2-3	many
CASGSGAYEQYF	TGCGCCTCCGGAAGCGGGGCCTACGAGCAGTACTTC	TRBD2	TRBV5-1	TRBJ2-7	-
CASSSLGGYTDTQYF	TGTGCCAGCAGCTCCCTCGGAGGGTACACAGATACGCAGTATTTT	-	TRBV7-9	TRBJ2-3	few
CASHKQGGDQPQHF	TGTGCCAGCCATAAACAGGGGGGGGATCAGCCCCAGCATTTT	TRBD1	TRBV27	TRBJ1-5	few
CSVASGTDTQYF	TGCAGCGTTGCAAGCGGCACAGATACGCAGTATTTT	-	TRBV29-1	TRBJ2-3	few
CATSIPGLAGDWNEQFF	TGTGCCACCAGCATCCCGGGACTAGCGGGAGACTGGAATGAGCAGTTCTTC	TRBD2	TRBV15	TRBJ2-1	-
CASSWQAEGETQYF	TGCGCCAGCTCTTGGCAGGCAGAGGGGGAGACCCAGTACTTC	-	TRBV10-2	TRBJ2-5	-
CASSLQGQGAFF	TGTGCCAGCAGTTTACAGGGACAGGGTGCTTTCTTT	TRBD1	TRBV27	TRBJ1-1	few
CSARDPSGEGETQYF	TGCAGTGCTAGAGATCCTAGCGGGGAGGGGGAGACCCAGTACTTC	TRBD2	TRBV20-1	TRBJ2-5	few
CASSADTSNQPQHF	TGTGCCAGCAGCGCAGACACCTCCAATCAGCCCCAGCATTTT	-	TRBV7-9	TRBJ1-5	-
CASSSTSVRIF	TGTGCCAGCAGTTCCACTAGTGTCCGGATCTTC	-	TRBV6-2/TRBV6-3	TRBJ2-1	-
CASSLPRINEQFF	TGTGCCAGCAGTTTACCCCGAATCAATGAGCAGTTCTTC	-	TRBV12-3/TRBV12-4	TRBJ2-1	-
CASSLTDSAKEKLFF	TGTGCCAGCAGCTTAACCGACAGCGCAAAGGAAAAACTGTTTTTT	-	TRBV11-2	TRBJ1-4	few
CASSSAGLADLGTDTQYF	TGTGCCAGCAGCTCCGCGGGACTAGCGGACCTGGGGACAGATACGCAGTATTTT	TRBD2	TRBV5-4	TRBJ2-3	few
CASSFQERNEKLFF	TGTGCCAGCAGTTTTCAGGAACGGAATGAAAAACTGTTTTTT	-	TRBV12-3/TRBV12-4	TRBJ1-4	-
CASSGLAGIHEQYF	TGTGCCAGCTCGGGACTAGCGGGAATCCACGAGCAGTACTTC	TRBD2	TRBV18	TRBJ2-7	few
CASSPQEFTGELFF	TGTGCCAGCTCACCACAGGAATTCACCGGGGAGCTGTTTTTT	-	TRBV18	TRBJ2-2	-